The 8 T cell receptor beta chains below come from one sample, sequenced in a study of shared clonotypes between healthy human individuals. The method was immunoSEQ multiplex PCR; TCRdb's version includes in-frame clones alone and lacks a portion of them. The sample carries just over 2,000,000 clones, around 95% recorded once. What was sequenced was naive CD4+ T cells sorted from blood. The subset was: CD45RA+ positively selected. The receptor source for this set is a man younger than 30 in good health.

J is TRBJ1-6 and V is TRBV7-9; 9 bases match TRBD1. The CDR3 contains 15 residues. J was trimmed by 6 bases and V by 5 bases; bases with no gene match: 5. Germline CDR1 is SEHNR and CDR2 is FQNEAQ (reference sequence). The CDR3 DNA follows: TGTGCCAGCAGCAAGGGACAGGGCCTTAATTCACCCCTCCACTTT. It encodes CASSKGQGLNSPLHF.

The chain recombines TRBV19 with TRBJ2-5; a possible D gene is TRBD2 (6 bases). Germline V lookup: CDR1 LNHDA, CDR2 SQIVND (reference sequence). The CDR3 loop spans 14 amino acids. V lost 7 bases and J lost 2, with 14 bases in between. As DNA, the CDR3 is TGTGCCAGTACCCCCGGGGGAGTTCAAGAGACCCAGTACTTC. This codes for CASTPGGVQETQYF.

As regards this clone: The same CDR3 can be traced to other DNA sequences in this sample. This chain links TRBV7-2 with TRBJ2-7; 9 nucleotides match TRBD2. J gave up 2 bases and V 2 bases, and 1 base lay outside the gene matches. The CDR3 has 14 residues. Germline lookup yields CDR1 SGHTA and CDR2 FQGNSA. CDR3 residues: CASSLLAGAYEQYF. CDR3 coding DNA: TGTGCCAGCAGCTTATTAGCGGGGGCCTACGAGCAGTACTTC.

The chain joins TRBV9 to TRBJ2-3, with D possibly being TRBD2 (5 bases). The V gene's germline CDR1 is SGDLS and CDR2 YYNGEE. V gave up 3 bases and J gave up 5 bases, with 13 bases separating them. The CDR3 runs 14 residues. The CDR3 region has the DNA TGTGCCAGCAGCGCGACACTAGGCCGAGATACGCAGTATTTT. Protein: CASSATLGRDTQYF.

This chain links TRBV30 with TRBJ2-2; 10 bases match TRBD1. CDR1 and CDR2 from the germline V gene are GTSNPN and SVGIG (reference sequence). The CDR3 extends over 16 amino acids. Trimming removed 2 bases from V and 6 bases from J; junction bases left unmatched: 9. CDR3 protein: CAWSYIRTGGAGELFF. DNA for the CDR3: TGTGCCTGGAGTTATATTAGGACAGGGGGGGCCGGGGAGCTGTTTTTT.

In DNA form, the CDR3 reads TGCGCCAGCAGCCAGGGGACAGATGCTTCGTCTGAAGCTTTCTTT. Translation gives CASSQGTDASSEAFF. The J gene is TRBJ1-1, the V gene TRBV5-1; 7 bases are shared with TRBD1. The CDR3 spans 15 residues. CDR1 SGHRS and CDR2 YFSETQ come from the germline V gene. V shed 4 bases, J shed 6 bases, and the junction held 12 bases outside the gene matches.

About this clone: The same CDR3 is also encoded by other DNA sequences in this sample. This chain joins TRBV5-1 and TRBJ2-7; D gene ambiguous. The CDR3 has 14 amino acids. V gave up 0 bases and J gave up 4 bases, with 11 bases separating them. Germline lookup yields CDR1 SGHRS and CDR2 YFSETQ. The CDR3: CASSLVVSGYEQYF. CDR3 DNA sequence: TGCGCCAGCAGCTTGGTGGTTTCTGGGTACGAGCAGTACTTC.

This clone came up once. In nucleotides, the CDR3 is TGTGCCAGCAGCTCAACCCCCCCGGGCACTGAAGCTTTCTTT. Its translation: CASSSTPPGTEAFF. V usage is TRBV7-3 and J usage is TRBJ1-1; D is unresolved. The CDR3 spans 14 residues. The germline CDR1 and CDR2 sequences are SGHTA and FQGTGA. V lost 4 bases and J lost 4, with 13 bases in between.